This T cell receptor beta chain stems from a study of technical replicates of blood from several donors. The CDR3 covers 18 residues. This table comes from immunoSEQ multiplex PCR, and its TCRdb copy is limited to in-frame clones, with some not included. The sample has 66,000 or so clones, around nine tenths seen once. This sequence was found in a human donor in good health. Some clones in this sample may be carry-over from other donors' samples. This chain connects TRBV21-1 to TRBJ2-1; the table's D call, TRBD2, was not checked against the DNA. TRBV21-1 is given as a pseudogene. The source material was PBMCs. The CDR3 DNA reads as TGTGCCATCCGGAGGAGTGAACATATGAGGATTACCTCTTGTGAGCAGTTCTTC. Translation gives CAIRRSEHMRITSCEQFF.